The 31 T cell receptor beta chains listed next were all sequenced from one sample in a study of T cells in Graves' hyperthyroidism and ophthalmopathy. TCR beta CDR3 regions were amplified from RNA transcripts. Researchers ran a first-round RT-PCR on the TCR CDR3 using the HTBI primer set. TCRdb redid the calling of the multiplex PCR reads with MiXCR, one entry per CDR3 protein. Of approximately 400,000 distinct CDR3 sequences listed, roughly 13% are singletons. The specimen was blood. Receptors originate from a woman aged 55-69 years with Graves' hyperthyroidism.

On this clonotype: This clone may be a read error of a much larger clone one base away. A read error is likely, as this CDR3 ends without the conserved phenylalanine or tryptophan. The rearrangement links TRBV7-2 to TRBJ1-4; D not certain. The CDR3 is 14 residues long. The germline V gene encodes CDR1 SGHTA and CDR2 FQGNSA. V was shortened by 5 bases and J by 0 bases, with 7 bases between the two germline ends. CDR3 in DNA: TGTGCCAGCAGCCCCCTTGCAACTAATGAAAAACTGTTTTCT. The encoded protein is CASSPLATNEKLFS.

The V call is TRBV12-5, the J call TRBJ1-6, with 8 positions matching TRBD1. The CDR3 contains 18 residues. Germline V gene sequence: CDR1 LGHNT, CDR2 FRNRAP. The V gene end was trimmed by 3 bases and the J gene end by 9 bases; junction bases not matched to a gene: 16. Written as DNA, the CDR3 is TGTGCTAGTGGTTTCGAAACCGGGACAGGTCTGCTTGGTTCACCCCTCCACTTT. As protein: CASGFETGTGLLGSPLHF.

The chain links TRBV29-1 to TRBJ2-6; no reliable D call. In germline, CDR1 is SQVTM, CDR2 ANQGSEA. The CDR3 has 17 residues. Trimming took 5 bases from V and 0 from J, leaving 17 bases between them. CDR3 sequence reads: CSVTSQTLPSGANVLTF. In DNA form, the CDR3 reads TGCAGCGTTACCTCCCAGACTCTTCCCTCTGGGGCCAACGTCCTGACTTTC.

This clonotype was counted ten times or more. The rearrangement joins TRBV18 to TRBJ2-3, with TRBD2 matching 13 bases. In germline, CDR1 is KGHSH, CDR2 LQKENI. The CDR3 consists of 15 residues. V shed 5 bases, J shed 4 bases, and the junction held 3 bases outside the gene matches. The CDR3 DNA follows: TGTGCCAGCTCAAGGACTAGCGGGAGCGCAGATACGCAGTATTTT. This encodes CASSRTSGSADTQYF.

This clonotype was detected many times. The V gene is TRBV29-1, the J gene TRBJ2-7; D is unresolved. The CDR3 is 13 residues long. Germline V lookup: CDR1 SQVTM, CDR2 ANQGSEA. The V end lost 3 bases, the J end lost 3 bases, and 12 bases lay between the germline ends. CDR3 nucleotide sequence: TGCAGCGTTGAGACCCCCTGGGACTACGAGCAGTACTTC. It translates to CSVETPWDYEQYF.

Turning to this clonotype: This sequence may be a read error, since a much larger clone differs from it by one base. This chain joins TRBV11-2 and TRBJ1-3, with unresolved D. The CDR3 is made up of 16 amino acids. V gave up 3 bases and J gave up 0 bases, with 12 bases separating them. The germline V gene has CDR1 SGHAT and CDR2 FQNNGV. The CDR3, as DNA: TGTGCCAGCAGCTTGTTGAGACGCAGCTCTGGAAACACCATATATTTT. This sequence encodes CASSLLRRSSGNTIYF.

This clonotype was recorded at least ten times. The rearrangement links TRBV18 to TRBJ1-3, with D unclear. The germline V and J ends were trimmed by 0 bases and 0 bases, with 9 bases remaining between them. Germline values: CDR1 KGHSH, CDR2 LQKENI. This CDR3 spans 16 amino acids. Here the CDR3 reads CASSPPKGSSGNTIYF. CDR3 coding DNA: TGTGCCAGCTCACCACCGAAGGGTTCCTCTGGAAACACCATATATTTT.

This chain links TRBV11-2 with TRBJ1-2; D remains ambiguous. CDR1 and CDR2 (germline): SGHAT, FQNNGV. The V gene lost 5 bases and the J gene lost 4 bases, with 11 bases spanning the gap. The CDR3 is made up of 13 amino acids. CDR3 amino acids: CASSARNGYGYTF. The CDR3 DNA reads TGTGCCAGCAGCGCCAGGAACGGCTATGGCTACACCTTC.

V and J are TRBV6-1 and TRBJ2-1; TRBD2 matches 7 bases. Looked up from germline, CDR1 is MNHNS and CDR2 is SASEGT. V was pared by 6 bases and J by 9 bases, with 11 bases of the junction left unmatched. The CDR3 spans 14 residues. The CDR3 DNA reads as TGTGCCAGCAGCTCCCGGGCGGGAGAATTTGAGCAGTTCTTC. It is translated as CASSSRAGEFEQFF.

This clonotype was recorded at least ten times. Since a much larger clone is just one base distant, this may be a read error. The chain employs TRBV2 and TRBJ2-1; D is ambiguous. The germline CDR1 and CDR2 sequences are SNHLY and FYNNEI. The CDR3 consists of 11 residues. V shed 6 bases and J shed 5 bases, with 5 bases lying between them. The chain's CDR3 is CASSFHNEQFF. The CDR3 region has the DNA TGTGCCAGCAGCTTCCACAATGAGCAGTTCTTC.

Ten or more counts support this clonotype. The chain links TRBV5-1 to TRBJ2-7; perhaps TRBD1 as D (5 bases). This CDR3 has 15 amino acids. Germline-derived CDR1 and CDR2 are SGHRS and YFSETQ. Trimming cost V 4 bases and J 2 bases, with 16 bases left between them. The CDR3 sequence: CASSLDFLGPYEQYF. DNA of the CDR3: TGCGCCAGCAGCCTAGACTTCCTGGGGCCCTACGAGCAGTACTTC.

This clonotype was seen at least ten times. The V and J genes are TRBV7-8 and TRBJ1-2; 9 bases fit TRBD1. Germline V gene sequence: CDR1 SGHVS, CDR2 FQNEAQ. The ends lost 5 bases at V and 8 bases at J; junction bases unmatched: 6. This CDR3 spans 13 amino acids. The CDR3 DNA follows: TGTGCCAGCAGCCCGGGACAGGGAAAGGGCTACACCTTC. It codes for CASSPGQGKGYTF.

The table lists this clonotype with many counts. This chain connects TRBV20-1 to TRBJ1-3; 10 bases line up with TRBD1. The J segment lost 3 bases and the V segment lost 5 bases, leaving 7 bases of the junction unmatched. CDR3 length equals 15 residues. The germline gives CDR1 DFQATT, CDR2 SNEGSKA (reference sequence). The DNA for the CDR3 is TGCAGTGCTGGGACGACAGGGGGCTTTGGAAACACCATATATTTT. Protein sequence: CSAGTTGGFGNTIYF.

This clonotype was seen at least ten times. V usage is TRBV12-3 or TRBV12-4 and J usage is TRBJ2-7, with D perhaps TRBD1 or TRBD2 (6 bases each). The germline V and J ends were trimmed by 6 bases and 6 bases, with 15 bases remaining between them. The CDR3 consists of 13 residues. The CDR3 loop reads CASRVGGLSEQYF. CDR3 nucleotides: TGTGCCAGCAGGGTAGGGGGGCTAAGCGAGCAGTACTTC.

This clonotype was counted only a few times. The chain is built from TRBV5-6 and TRBJ1-4, with a weak D call TRBD1 (6 bases). The CDR3 has 12 residues. The V gene lost 3 bases and the J gene lost 6 bases, with 6 bases spanning the gap. The germline gives CDR1 SGHDT, CDR2 YYEEEE. The CDR3 spells CASSYRDEKLFF. The CDR3, as DNA: TGTGCCAGCAGCTACAGGGATGAAAAACTGTTTTTT.

This clonotype has a count of ten or more. CDR3 nucleotides: TGTGCCAGCAGTACCTTTAGCGGGAGCTCCTACAATGAGCAGTTCTTC. Amino acids: CASSTFSGSSYNEQFF. The chain links TRBV28 to TRBJ2-1; 9 bases line up with TRBD2. The germline V gene encodes CDR1 MDHEN and CDR2 SYDVKM. J gave up 0 bases and V 5 bases, and 5 bases lay outside the gene matches. CDR3 length: 16 residues. The complete variable domain, with remaining parts taken from reference TRBV28 and TRBJ2-1, reads DVKVTQSSRYLVKRTGEKVFLECVQDMDHENMFWYRQDPGLGLRLIYFSYDVKMKEKGDIPEGYSVSREKKERFSLILESASTNQTSMYLCASSTFSGSSYNEQFFGPGTRLTVL.

This clonotype was picked up many times. V and J are TRBV29-1 and TRBJ2-7; 8 bases are shared with TRBD1. V shed 4 bases, J shed 2 bases, and the junction held 4 bases outside the gene matches. The CDR3 contains 13 residues. Germline loops: CDR1 SQVTM, CDR2 ANQGSEA. CDR3 nucleotide sequence: TGCAGCGTTGGGGACAGGACTACCTACGAGCAGTACTTC. Protein product: CSVGDRTTYEQYF.

This rearrangement joins TRBV5-1 to TRBJ1-4, with TRBD1 as a possible D gene (6 bases). V lost 2 bases, J lost 3 bases, and 14 bases lay in between. The CDR3 consists of 16 residues. Per the germline V gene, CDR1 is SGHRS and CDR2 is YFSETQ. CDR3 DNA: TGCGCCAGCAGCTTTACCCCACAGGGTTCTAATGAAAAACTGTTTTTT. Its protein product is CASSFTPQGSNEKLFF.

This clonotype was detected a few times. The CDR3 region is CASSPTIDQPQHF. DNA for the CDR3: TGTGCCAGTAGCCCAACAATTGATCAGCCCCAGCATTTT. This sequence joins TRBV19 and TRBJ1-5; the D is unclear. V lost 6 bases and J lost 5, with 11 bases in between. This CDR3 has 13 residues. Germline assignment: CDR1 LNHDA and CDR2 SQIVND (reference sequence).

This clonotype has at least ten counts. This chain uses TRBV18 with TRBJ2-7; D call uncertain. The V and J ends lost 3 bases and 1 base respectively, with 13 bases between them. The V gene's germline CDR1 is KGHSH and CDR2 LQKENI. This CDR3 is 15 amino acids long. The DNA of the CDR3 is TGTGCCAGCTCACCGACGGAGCTAGGGTCCTACGAGCAGTACTTC. Translation: CASSPTELGSYEQYF.

This clonotype occurred many times. V is TRBV7-8 and J is TRBJ1-5; D may be TRBD1 (6 bases). From germline, CDR1 is SGHVS and CDR2 FQNEAQ. This CDR3 region has 16 residues. With 3 bases removed from V and 0 bases from J, the gap between germline ends came to 12 bases. CDR3 region: CASSFGAGDSNQPQHF. The CDR3 bases are TGTGCCAGCAGCTTTGGGGCAGGGGATAGCAATCAGCCCCAGCATTTT.

In this sample, this clonotype turned up many times. The chain joins TRBV7-8 to TRBJ1-1, with D unclear. V gave up 5 bases and J gave up 6 bases, with 16 bases separating them. The CDR3 totals 14 residues. Germline-derived CDR1 and CDR2 are SGHVS and FQNEAQ. CDR3 in DNA: TGTGCCAGCAGCCCGCCGGGATTCGTGTCTGAAGCTTTCTTT. Protein sequence: CASSPPGFVSEAFF.

This sequence joins TRBV20-1 and TRBJ2-5, with 10 bases that match TRBD2. Per the germline V gene, CDR1 is DFQATT and CDR2 is SNEGSKA (reference sequence). With V trimmed by 5 bases and J by 2 bases, 2 bases remained unmatched. There are 13 residues in the CDR3. The DNA for the CDR3 is TGCAGTGCTCCGACTAGCGGGCAAGAGACCCAGTACTTC. It translates to CSAPTSGQETQYF.

This clonotype was detected only a few times. The CDR3 DNA sequence: TGCGCCAGCAGCTTGGTGGGCAGGGGAGAGACCCAGTACTTC. This sequence encodes CASSLVGRGETQYF. V gene TRBV5-1 combines with J gene TRBJ2-5; a possible D gene is TRBD1 (6 bases). Germline V gene data show CDR1 as SGHRS and CDR2 as YFSETQ. Trimming took 0 bases from V and 4 from J, leaving 10 bases between them. This CDR3 is built from 14 residues.

This clonotype has at least ten counts. V and J are TRBV6-1 and TRBJ2-2; the D is unclear. Trimming removed 7 bases at V and 1 base at J, with 7 bases between. The germline CDR1 and CDR2 sequences are MNHNS and SASEGT. This CDR3 has 13 amino acids. The CDR3 region is CASTQVNTGELFF. CDR3 sequence (DNA): TGTGCCAGCACTCAGGTGAACACCGGGGAGCTGTTTTTT.

This clonotype was detected many times. The chain couples TRBV20-1 to TRBJ1-1, with D uncertain. The V end was cut by 6 bases, the J end by 1 base, with 18 bases between. The CDR3 is 15 amino acids. Germline V CDR1 and CDR2: DFQATT, SNEGSKA (reference sequence). The CDR3 sequence is CSATSRGGENTEAFF. CDR3 bases: TGCAGTGCGACTAGCCGGGGTGGTGAGAACACTGAAGCTTTCTTT.

This clonotype was seen repeatedly, ten times or more. The V gene is TRBV12-3 or TRBV12-4, the J gene TRBJ1-4; D is possibly TRBD1 (5 bases). Trimming removed 6 bases from V and 7 bases from J, with 15 bases in between. The CDR3 is made up of 14 amino acids. The CDR3 sequence: CASSRGDWPEKLFF. The CDR3 DNA reads as TGTGCCAGCAGCCGGGGGGACTGGCCTGAAAAACTGTTTTTT.

The J gene is TRBJ2-5, the V gene TRBV20-1, with a weak D call TRBD2 (6 bases). V shed 7 bases and J shed 5 bases, with 11 bases lying between them. The CDR3 contains 11 residues. CDR1 DFQATT and CDR2 SNEGSKA come from the germline V gene (reference sequence). For the CDR3, the DNA is TGCAGTGTCTCCAGCGGGGAGACCCAGTACTTC. Protein sequence: CSVSSGETQYF.

This clonotype appeared many times. The gene calls are TRBV18 and TRBJ2-5; D might be TRBD2 (6 bases). Germline assignment: CDR1 KGHSH and CDR2 LQKENI. The CDR3 covers 13 residues. Trimming took 2 bases from V and 7 from J, leaving 11 bases between them. CDR3 residues: CASSPDLEGTQYF. DNA for the CDR3: TGTGCCAGCTCACCAGATCTGGAGGGGACCCAGTACTTC.

This clonotype was detected many times. The J gene is TRBJ1-1, the V gene TRBV2, with TRBD1 matching 7 bases. The CDR3 consists of 13 residues. CDR1 and CDR2 (germline): SNHLY, FYNNEI. With 3 bases clipped from V and 7 bases from J, the junction kept 5 bases outside the gene matches. CDR3 residues: CASSEEGASEAFF. The CDR3 DNA sequence: TGTGCCAGCAGTGAGGAGGGGGCTAGTGAAGCTTTCTTT.

This clonotype was recorded many times. The chain uses TRBV24-1 and TRBJ1-2, with 8 bases that match TRBD1. This CDR3 is built from 14 residues. Losses at the gene ends were 4 bases for V and 4 bases for J; bases not matched to a gene: 4. Germline CDR1 KGHDR, CDR2 SFDVKD. The CDR3 region is CATSDAGQGYGYTF. CDR3 nucleotide sequence: TGTGCCACCAGTGACGCCGGACAGGGCTATGGCTACACCTTC.